Here is one TCR beta chain with its context. Its target is unknown. The data are from a study of T cell repertoires in cytomegalovirus infection. The wider study: Evidence of both CMV infection and a matching HLA type came from public TCR beta signatures. Study results and caveats: Clonotype analysis showed dominance of the ex vivo response by HLA-C-restricted CMV-specific TCR beta clonotypes. Individuals carrying CMV plus the relevant HLA were identified by cumulative frequency of public TCR beta families.

The V gene lost 4 bases and the J gene lost 0 bases, with 4 bases spanning the gap. The CDR3 sequence is 12 residues long. Germline values: CDR1 ENHRY, CDR2 SYGVKD. TCRdb independently ran MiXCR on the reads; one entry per CDR3 protein. There are about 400,000 distinct CDR3 sequences in the sample; over 15% occur only once, and approximately 10% lies in the top ten. The receptor was isolated from a human donor in good health (CMV status not recorded). Some clones in this sample may be carry-over from other donors' samples. Sequenced material: PBMCs. This sequence joins TRBV10-3 and TRBJ2-7; D is uncertain. The CDR3 is CAISASSYEQYF. CDR3 bases: TGTGCCATCAGTGCGTCCTCCTACGAGCAGTACTTC.